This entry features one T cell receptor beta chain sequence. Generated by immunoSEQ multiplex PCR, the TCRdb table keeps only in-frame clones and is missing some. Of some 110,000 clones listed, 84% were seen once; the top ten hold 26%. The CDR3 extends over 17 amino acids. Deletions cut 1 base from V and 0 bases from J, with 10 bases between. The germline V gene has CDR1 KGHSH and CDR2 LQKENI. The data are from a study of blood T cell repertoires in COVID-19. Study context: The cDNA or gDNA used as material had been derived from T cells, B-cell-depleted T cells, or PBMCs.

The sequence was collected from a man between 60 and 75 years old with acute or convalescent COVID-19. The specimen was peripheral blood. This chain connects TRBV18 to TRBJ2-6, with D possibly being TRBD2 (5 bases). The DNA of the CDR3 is TGTGCCAGCTCACCACGGTCCGGGAACTCTGGGGCCAACGTCCTGACTTTC. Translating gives CASSPRSGNSGANVLTF.